Included here is one T cell receptor beta chain sequence, with context. This entry comes from a study of glioma-infiltrating T cells after dendritic cell vaccination. The primer mix had 60 V beta and 13 J beta primers. Only in-frame clones appear in the TCRdb table, and some are missing; sequencing was by immunoSEQ multiplex PCR. In the table there are some 110,000 clones, around 91% of which are singletons. Described time point: after dendritic cell vaccination, including at tumor progression/relapse. The sequence derives from a human donor with glioblastoma. The material sequenced was blood, taken after dendritic cell vaccination.

CDR3 sequence (DNA): TGTGCCAGCAGTGAGAACAGGGAGGGTGAAGCTTTCTTT. This translates into CASSENREGEAFF. The V call is TRBV6-1, the J call TRBJ1-1; D possibly corresponds to TRBD1 (6 bases). CDR1 is MNHNS and CDR2 is SASEGT in the germline V gene. The CDR3 totals 13 residues. V was shortened by 3 bases and J by 7 bases, with 12 bases between the two germline ends.